The 19 T cell receptor beta chains below come from one sample, sequenced in a study of cytomegalovirus exposure and HLA in healthy donors. The method was immunoSEQ multiplex PCR; TCRdb's version includes in-frame clones alone and lacks a portion of them. Seen here are roughly 170,000 clones, 65% to 85% observed once, and the top ten hold roughly 2.8%. Material for sequencing was PBMCs. The source is a woman younger than 30 in good health and CMV-seropositive.

This chain uses TRBV19 with TRBJ1-1, with TRBD1 identical over 7 bases. The CDR3 is made up of 13 amino acids. Germline values: CDR1 LNHDA, CDR2 SQIVND (reference sequence). V was pared by 5 bases and J by 0 bases, with 0 bases of the junction left unmatched. CDR3 residues: CASSQGVNTEAFF. CDR3 DNA: TGTGCCAGTAGTCAGGGGGTGAACACTGAAGCTTTCTTT.

This chain links TRBV6-1 with TRBJ1-6; D unresolved. CDR3 length: 13 residues. CDR1 is MNHNS and CDR2 is SASEGT in the germline V gene. V was trimmed by 3 bases and J by 7 bases, leaving 7 bases between them. The CDR3, as DNA: TGTGCCAGCAGTGATGACGGGAATTCACCCCTCCACTTT. Residues: CASSDDGNSPLHF.

The V gene is TRBV6-5, the J gene TRBJ2-2; perhaps TRBD1 as D (6 bases). The germline V and J ends were trimmed by 6 bases and 3 bases, with 11 bases remaining between them. The length of the CDR3 is 14 residues. Germline CDR1 reads MNHEY; CDR2 reads SVGAGI. CDR3 protein: CASRSTGYTGELFF. CDR3 in DNA: TGTGCCAGCAGATCCACAGGGTACACCGGGGAGCTGTTTTTT.

The rearrangement links TRBV29-1 to TRBJ2-2, with D perhaps TRBD1 (7 bases). V was cut by 4 bases and J by 6 bases, with 21 bases left in between. The CDR3 totals 16 residues. Germline V lookup: CDR1 SQVTM, CDR2 ANQGSEA. This CDR3 is CSVVSSEGALAGELFF. For the CDR3, the DNA is TGCAGCGTTGTCTCGTCGGAGGGGGCGCTGGCCGGGGAGCTGTTTTTT.

This clone is a singleton in its sample. J is TRBJ2-5 and V is TRBV5-1; 9 positions agree with TRBD2. Trimming removed 0 bases from V and 1 base from J; junction bases left unmatched: 10. Germline assignment: CDR1 SGHRS and CDR2 YFSETQ. This CDR3 contains 18 residues. For the CDR3, the DNA is TGCGCCAGCAGCTTGGATTCGGCGGGGGGGCCAGGCCAAGAGACCCAGTACTTC. Residues: CASSLDSAGGPGQETQYF.

This clone was observed a handful of times. The chain is built from TRBV6-5 and TRBJ1-2; possibly TRBD1 for D (6 bases). CDR3 length equals 15 residues. V lost 4 bases and J lost 4, with 16 bases in between. Germline V gives CDR1 MNHEY, CDR2 SVGAGI. CDR3 DNA sequence: TGTGCCAGCAGTTCCACACTGACAGGATCCTATGGCTACACCTTC. This sequence encodes CASSSTLTGSYGYTF.

V gene TRBV6-6 combines with J gene TRBJ1-6; D uncertain. V was trimmed by 0 bases and J by 10 bases, leaving 7 bases between them. The CDR3 is made up of 13 amino acids. Germline V gene data show CDR1 as MNHNY and CDR2 as SVGAGI (reference sequence). Written as DNA, the CDR3 is TGTGCCAGCAGTTACTCGATCGGGTCACCCCTCCACTTT. Protein sequence: CASSYSIGSPLHF.

The chain combines TRBV14 with TRBJ1-1; D call uncertain. Trimming shortened V by 0 bases and J by 4 bases, and 12 bases separated the two germline ends. Germline lookup yields CDR1 SGHDN and CDR2 FVKESK. This CDR3 is built from 15 residues. The CDR3 DNA follows: TGTGCCAGCAGCCAAGATCCCCCCTACTCCACTGAAGCTTTCTTT. Translated: CASSQDPPYSTEAFF.

The chain combines TRBV11-2 with TRBJ2-3, with D perhaps matching TRBD1 (5 bases). Trimming cost V 3 bases and J 5 bases, with 6 bases left between them. In germline, CDR1 is SGHAT, CDR2 FQNNGV. This CDR3 region has 12 residues. The CDR3 DNA sequence: TGTGCCAGCAGCTTTAGGGGAGATACGCAGTATTTT. It specifies CASSFRGDTQYF.

This clone occurred a few times. V and J are TRBV5-6 and TRBJ1-1; 7 bases are a match to TRBD1. The CDR3 runs to 14 residues. Germline CDR1 reads SGHDT; CDR2 reads YYEEEE. With V trimmed by 3 bases and J by 11 bases, 13 bases remained unmatched. The CDR3 loop is CASSYRDRETLAFF. Written as DNA, the CDR3 is TGTGCCAGCAGCTACCGGGACAGAGAAACTCTCGCTTTCTTT.

The chain recombines TRBV14 with TRBJ2-7; D unclear. CDR1 and CDR2 from the germline V gene are SGHDN and FVKESK. The germline V and J ends were trimmed by 0 bases and 2 bases, with 8 bases remaining between them. This CDR3 is 14 amino acids long. CDR3: CASSQEQPPYEQYF. The DNA for the CDR3 is TGTGCCAGCAGCCAAGAACAGCCCCCCTACGAGCAGTACTTC.

The V gene is TRBV9, the J gene TRBJ2-7, with unresolved D. This CDR3 has 14 amino acids. V lost 3 bases and J lost 0, with 10 bases in between. The V gene's germline CDR1 is SGDLS and CDR2 YYNGEE. DNA for the CDR3: TGTGCCAGCAGCGCTGAGATGCTCTCCTACGAGCAGTACTTC. Translated: CASSAEMLSYEQYF.

The gene calls are TRBV7-2 and TRBJ2-1; TRBD2 aligns across 12 bases. Germline V gene lookup returns CDR1 SGHTA and CDR2 FQGNSA. Losses at the gene ends were 5 bases for V and 5 bases for J; bases not matched to a gene: 4. The CDR3 extends over 15 amino acids. CDR3 coding DNA: TGTGCCAGCAGCGTTACTAGCGGGGGGAACAATGAGCAGTTCTTC. Its protein is CASSVTSGGNNEQFF.

As to this clone: Other DNA sequences in the same sample also yield this CDR3. V is TRBV5-4 and J is TRBJ2-5; D is unclear. CDR1 and CDR2 (germline): SGHNT, YYREEE (reference sequence). The CDR3 is 11 residues long. The V gene lost 4 bases and the J gene lost 3 bases, with 4 bases spanning the gap. The CDR3 DNA follows: TGTGCCAGCAGCCGAGAAGAGACCCAGTACTTC. Protein sequence: CASSREETQYF.

A note on this clone: Other DNA sequences in the sample encode the same CDR3. The chain joins TRBV6-5 to TRBJ2-2; 7 positions match TRBD2. V lost 5 bases and J lost 7; bases outside the gene matches: 10. The CDR3 is made up of 15 amino acids. CDR1 and CDR2 (germline): MNHEY, SVGAGI. Here the CDR3 reads CASSPTSVVIGELFF. CDR3 nucleotide sequence: TGTGCCAGCAGTCCAACTAGCGTTGTTATCGGGGAGCTGTTTTTT.

This sequence joins TRBV4-1 and TRBJ1-5; TRBD1 agrees at 8 bases. The V gene's germline CDR1 is MGHRA and CDR2 YSYEKL. This CDR3 region has 16 residues. The ends lost 3 bases at V and 0 bases at J; junction bases unmatched: 4. CDR3 nucleotide sequence: TGCGCCAGCAGCCACGATGGGACAGGTAGCAATCAGCCCCAGCATTTT. This translates into CASSHDGTGSNQPQHF.

V usage is TRBV27 and J usage is TRBJ2-7; D call uncertain. V lost 8 bases to trimming and J lost 3 bases, with 26 bases between them. The CDR3 loop spans 17 amino acids. Germline V gives CDR1 MNHEY, CDR2 SMNVEV (reference sequence). The CDR3: CASVPPGFASSYYEQYF. CDR3 DNA sequence: TGTGCCAGCGTACCACCCGGTTTTGCATCCTCCTACTACGAGCAGTACTTC.

Only a few counts were recorded for this clone. This chain joins TRBV18 and TRBJ2-3; D is unresolved. CDR3 size: 13 residues. Trimming left V 3 bases short and J 0 bases short, with 4 bases between. The germline gives CDR1 KGHSH, CDR2 LQKENI. CDR3 sequence reads: CASSPTSTDTQYF. The CDR3 DNA sequence: TGTGCCAGCTCACCCACTAGCACAGATACGCAGTATTTT. Drawing the rest from reference TRBV18 and TRBJ2-3, the complete variable domain is NAGVMQNPRHLVRRRGQEARLRCSPMKGHSHVYWYRQLPEEGLKFMVYLQKENIIDESGMPKERFSAEFPKEGPSILRIQQVVRGDSAAYFCASSPTSTDTQYFGPGTRLTVL.

The chain carries TRBV28 and TRBJ2-5; 12 nucleotides agree with TRBD2. CDR3 length: 17 residues. Germline V gives CDR1 MDHEN, CDR2 SYDVKM. The V gene end was trimmed by 1 base and the J gene end by 5 bases; junction bases not matched to a gene: 8. CDR3 nucleotide sequence: TGTGCCAGCAGTTTATATACTAGCGGGGGGCCGAGGGAGACCCAGTACTTC. It yields the protein CASSLYTSGGPRETQYF. Full variable domain (remainder filled in from reference TRBV28 and TRBJ2-5): DVKVTQSSRYLVKRTGEKVFLECVQDMDHENMFWYRQDPGLGLRLIYFSYDVKMKEKGDIPEGYSVSREKKERFSLILESASTNQTSMYLCASSLYTSGGPRETQYFGPGTRLLVL.